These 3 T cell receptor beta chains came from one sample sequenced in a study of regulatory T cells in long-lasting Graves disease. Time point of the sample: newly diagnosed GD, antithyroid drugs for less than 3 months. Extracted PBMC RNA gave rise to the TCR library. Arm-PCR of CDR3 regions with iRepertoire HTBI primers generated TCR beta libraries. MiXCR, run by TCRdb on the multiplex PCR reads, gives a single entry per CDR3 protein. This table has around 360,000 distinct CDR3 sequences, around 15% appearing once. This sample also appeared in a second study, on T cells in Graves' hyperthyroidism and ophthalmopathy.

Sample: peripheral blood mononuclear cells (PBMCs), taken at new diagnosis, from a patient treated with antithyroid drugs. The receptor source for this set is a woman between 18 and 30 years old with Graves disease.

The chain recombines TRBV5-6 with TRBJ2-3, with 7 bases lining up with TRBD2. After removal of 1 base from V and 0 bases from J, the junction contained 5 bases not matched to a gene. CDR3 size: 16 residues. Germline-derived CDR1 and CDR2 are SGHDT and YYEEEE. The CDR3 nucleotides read TGTGCCAGCAGCTTGTTCTTGGGGGGGAGCACAGATACGCAGTATTTT. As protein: CASSLFLGGSTDTQYF. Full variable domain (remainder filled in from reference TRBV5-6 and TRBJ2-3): DAGVTQSPTHLIKTRGQQVTLRCSPKSGHDTVSWYQQALGQGPQFIFQYYEEEERQRGNFPDRFSGHQFPNYSSELNVNALLLGDSALYLCASSLFLGGSTDTQYFGPGTRLTVL.

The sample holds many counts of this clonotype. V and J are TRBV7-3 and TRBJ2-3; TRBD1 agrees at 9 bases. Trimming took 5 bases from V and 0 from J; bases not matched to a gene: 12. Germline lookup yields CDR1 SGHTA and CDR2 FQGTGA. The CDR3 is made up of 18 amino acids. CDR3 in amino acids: CASSKQGAGLGSTDTQYF. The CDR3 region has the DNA TGTGCCAGCAGCAAACAGGGGGCCGGACTAGGGAGCACAGATACGCAGTATTTT.

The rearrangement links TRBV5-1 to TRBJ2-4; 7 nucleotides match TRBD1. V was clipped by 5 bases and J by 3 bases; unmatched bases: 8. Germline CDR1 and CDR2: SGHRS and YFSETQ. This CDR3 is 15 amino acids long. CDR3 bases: TGCGCCAGCAGTAAGGGGGACAGCTTCAAAAACATTCAGTACTTC. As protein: CASSKGDSFKNIQYF.